This TCR beta chain was obtained from a study of spatial heterogeneity in lung cancer. Turning to the study itself: As counted in raw reads, each unique TCR and UMI combination appeared more than ten times on average.

This clonotype was detected many times. Its antigen is still unknown. Study-level points and caveats: Resection saw ubiquitous expanded tumor TCRs appear in blood more than follow-up did.

TCR cDNA molecules were tagged individually, and each one carried a unique molecular identifier. TCRdb called the 5' RACE reads again in MiXCR, with one record for every CDR3 protein. The sample yields fewer than 15,000 distinct CDR3 sequences, approximately 3.8% seen once. The CDR3 length is 15 residues. Trimming at V came to 0 bases and at J to 5 bases, leaving 4 bases not matched to a gene. Germline V CDR1 and CDR2: ENHRY, SYGVKD. The time point: sample taken at primary tumor resection. Whole RNA came from tumor, nontumor lung or frozen PBMC and was sequenced without being sorted. This chain joins TRBV10-3 and TRBJ2-5, with 9 bases identical to TRBD2. Sample: PBMCs, taken at surgery. The TCR comes from a male donor with early-stage non-small cell lung cancer. The CDR3 region has the DNA TGTGCCATCAGTGAGTCCGCGGGAGGGACCGAGACCCAGTACTTC. Its protein product is CAISESAGGTETQYF.